This TCR beta chain was captured by sequencing in a study of CD8 T cells in ankylosing spondylitis. General study findings and limits: Seemingly characteristic of ankylosing spondylitis blood was a TCR beta motif consisting of fewer than 10 highly homologous variants.

This clonotype showed up many times. As yet, its antigen is unknown. CDR3 length: 14 amino acids. Trimming removed 1 base at V and 10 bases at J, with 17 bases between. Looked up from germline, CDR1 is DFQATT and CDR2 is SNEGSKA (reference sequence). Quantitative barcoded 5'-RACE was used to prepare TCR beta libraries. TCRdb processed the 5' RACE reads anew with MiXCR; each CDR3 protein has one entry. The table lists 100,000 or so distinct CDR3 sequences, around 24% of them singletons. The receptor was derived from a male donor with ankylosing spondylitis. The sequenced sample consisted of synovial fluid, either unsorted or a sorted T cell fraction (not recorded which). J is TRBJ2-1 and V is TRBV20-1; D perhaps matches TRBD2 (6 bases). DNA for the CDR3: TGCAGTGCTAGAGTTTCCCTTGCTAGCGTAGAGCAGTTCTTC. Protein product: CSARVSLASVEQFF.